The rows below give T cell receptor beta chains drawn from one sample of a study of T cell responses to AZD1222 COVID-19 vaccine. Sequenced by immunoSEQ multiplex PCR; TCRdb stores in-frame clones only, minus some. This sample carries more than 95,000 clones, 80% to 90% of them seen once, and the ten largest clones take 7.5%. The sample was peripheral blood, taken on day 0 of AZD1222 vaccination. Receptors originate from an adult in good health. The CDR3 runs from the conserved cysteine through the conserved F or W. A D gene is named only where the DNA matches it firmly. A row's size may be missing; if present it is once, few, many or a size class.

DNA: TGTGCCAGTAGTATGGTTTCCGGACGGAACAATCAGCCCCAGCATTTT; CDR3: CASSMVSGRNNQPQHF; D: .; size: once; J: TRBJ1-5; V: TRBV19
DNA: TGTGCCAGCAGTCGTTTGGGGCTAGCCGGGACCACAGATACGCAGTATTTT; CDR3: CASSRLGLAGTTDTQYF; D: .; size: .; J: TRBJ2-3; V: TRBV6-6
DNA: TGTGCCATCAGTGAAATCTTGAAGTACGAGCAGTACTTC; CDR3: CAISEILKYEQYF; D: .; size: .; J: TRBJ2-7; V: TRBV10-3
DNA: TGCGCCAGCAGCTTGAGAGAGGGGAGCTATGGCTACACCTTC; CDR3: CASSLREGSYGYTF; D: .; size: .; J: TRBJ1-2; V: TRBV5-1
DNA: TGTGCCAGCCCAGCCATAAGGGGCGACACTGAAGCTTTCTTT; CDR3: CASPAIRGDTEAFF; D: .; size: .; J: TRBJ1-1; V: TRBV28
DNA: TGTGCCTGGAGTGTAGATAACAGCTTTCCCCCTTTTTACTACGAGCAGTACTTC; CDR3: CAWSVDNSFPPFYYEQYF; D: .; size: .; J: TRBJ2-7; V: TRBV30
DNA: TGTGCCAGCAGAGGCGCACTCGAGCAGTACTTC; CDR3: CASRGALEQYF; D: .; size: .; J: TRBJ2-7; V: TRBV6-5
DNA: TGTGCCAGCAGCCCATCGGGACAGGGGGCACAGCCCCAGCATTTT; CDR3: CASSPSGQGAQPQHF; D: TRBD1; size: .; J: TRBJ1-5; V: TRBV28
DNA: TGTGCCAGTAGTCCCCGAGCCCTAAACTATGGCTACACCTTC; CDR3: CASSPRALNYGYTF; D: .; size: once; J: TRBJ1-2; V: TRBV19
DNA: TGTGCCAGCAGCTCCCCCCGGACTAGCGGGAGATACGAGCAGTACTTC; CDR3: CASSSPRTSGRYEQYF; D: TRBD2; size: .; J: TRBJ2-7; V: TRBV7-2
DNA: TGTGCCACCAGCGGGGGAAACTCTGGGGCCAACGTCCTGACTTTC; CDR3: CATSGGNSGANVLTF; D: .; size: .; J: TRBJ2-6; V: TRBV15
DNA: TGTGCCAGCAGCTTAGATCGCAGGGCTGAAGCTTTCTTT; CDR3: CASSLDRRAEAFF; D: .; size: .; J: TRBJ1-1; V: TRBV7-2
DNA: TGTGCCAGCAGTGAGGGGCAGGGGAATGAAAAACTGTTTTTT; CDR3: CASSEGQGNEKLFF; D: .; size: .; J: TRBJ1-4; V: TRBV6-1
DNA: TGTGCCAGCAGTCACAGGAGGGACAGGATCGAAAAACTGTTTTTT; CDR3: CASSHRRDRIEKLFF; D: TRBD1; size: .; J: TRBJ1-4; V: TRBV6-5
DNA: TGTGCCAGCAGCTTAGGCCCGACAGGGGGGGCTAACTATGGCTACACCTTC; CDR3: CASSLGPTGGANYGYTF; D: TRBD1; size: .; J: TRBJ1-2; V: TRBV7-2
DNA: TGTGCCAGCAGCTTGGCGCAGATCACAGATACGCAGTATTTT; CDR3: CASSLAQITDTQYF; D: .; size: .; J: TRBJ2-3; V: TRBV7-2
DNA: TGTGCCAGTAGGGACAGGGGATTGGGGAACACTGAAGCTTTCTTT; CDR3: CASRDRGLGNTEAFF; D: TRBD1; size: .; J: TRBJ1-1; V: TRBV19
DNA: TGTGCCAGTAGTATCGGATTCTCGACAGGGCTTAATTCACCCCTCCACTTT; CDR3: CASSIGFSTGLNSPLHF; D: TRBD1; size: .; J: TRBJ1-6; V: TRBV19
DNA: TGTGCCAGCAGCAAGGGGAACAGGGGCGGCTACACCTTC; CDR3: CASSKGNRGGYTF; D: TRBD1; size: .; J: TRBJ1-2; V: TRBV7-8
DNA: TGTGCCAGCAGCTTAGGGCCAGCAGGGTTGGGAGATACGCAGTATTTT; CDR3: CASSLGPAGLGDTQYF; D: .; size: .; J: TRBJ2-3; V: TRBV7-6
DNA: TGTGCCAGCAGTGGTACAGGGGGACTCTCTGGAAACACCATATATTTT; CDR3: CASSGTGGLSGNTIYF; D: TRBD1; size: .; J: TRBJ1-3; V: TRBV6-1
DNA: TGCGCCAGCAGTGAGTGGGACAGGGGATTCTACGAGCAGTACTTC; CDR3: CASSEWDRGFYEQYF; D: TRBD1; size: .; J: TRBJ2-7; V: TRBV10-2
DNA: TGTGCCAGCAGTTGGACAGGGGGACGTTGGCAGCCCCAGCATTTT; CDR3: CASSWTGGRWQPQHF; D: TRBD1; size: .; J: TRBJ1-5; V: TRBV6-2/TRBV6-3
DNA: TGTGCCAGCAGTAAGGGGAGGAGGAATGAGCAGTTCTTC; CDR3: CASSKGRRNEQFF; D: .; size: .; J: TRBJ2-1; V: TRBV28
DNA: TGCGCCAGCAGCTCTCTCGGCGTCTCGAACACTGAAGCTTTCTTT; CDR3: CASSSLGVSNTEAFF; D: .; size: .; J: TRBJ1-1; V: TRBV5-1
DNA: TGTGCCACCAGTGATTTCCGGCGACAGGGCACAGATACGCAGTATTTT; CDR3: CATSDFRRQGTDTQYF; D: .; size: .; J: TRBJ2-3; V: TRBV24-1
DNA: TGTGCCAGCAGCTTAGGCGGGGGGAAGAATGAGCAGTTCTTC; CDR3: CASSLGGGKNEQFF; D: TRBD2; size: .; J: TRBJ2-1; V: TRBV11-3
DNA: TGTGCCAGCAGCGTGACAGGGACAGTGGCCTACGAGCAGTACTTC; CDR3: CASSVTGTVAYEQYF; D: TRBD1; size: .; J: TRBJ2-7; V: TRBV7-2
DNA: TGTGCCAGCAGCTTATCGAGGGCAAGGAACACTGAAGCTTTCTTT; CDR3: CASSLSRARNTEAFF; D: .; size: .; J: TRBJ1-1; V: TRBV7-2
DNA: TGTGCCAGCAAAGGGACTAGGGCCAATGAGCAGTTCTTC; CDR3: CASKGTRANEQFF; D: TRBD2; size: .; J: TRBJ2-1; V: TRBV6-5
DNA: TGTGCCAGCAGCTTAAACCGCTATCAGCCCCAGCATTTT; CDR3: CASSLNRYQPQHF; D: .; size: .; J: TRBJ1-5; V: TRBV3-1/TRBV3-2
DNA: TGTGCCAGCAAGCCTTCGACAGGCAACTATGGCTACACCTTC; CDR3: CASKPSTGNYGYTF; D: .; size: .; J: TRBJ1-2; V: TRBV7-6
DNA: TGTGCCAGCTCACCCGACAGGGGAAACTATGGCTACACCTTC; CDR3: CASSPDRGNYGYTF; D: TRBD1; size: .; J: TRBJ1-2; V: TRBV18
DNA: TGTGCCAGCAGCTGGCAGGGGACTAGCGGGGTGGATGAGCAGTTCTTC; CDR3: CASSWQGTSGVDEQFF; D: TRBD2; size: .; J: TRBJ2-1; V: TRBV7-9
DNA: TGTGCCACCAGGGGCGAGCGGGAGAGAGATACGCAGTATTTT; CDR3: CATRGERERDTQYF; D: TRBD2; size: .; J: TRBJ2-3; V: TRBV15
DNA: TGTGCCAGCTCACCACCGATGGGGTGGAGGACTGAAGCTTTCTTT; CDR3: CASSPPMGWRTEAFF; D: .; size: .; J: TRBJ1-1; V: TRBV18
DNA: TGTGCCAGCTCCCTCGGGGGGACCGACTTGTACACCTTC; CDR3: CASSLGGTDLYTF; D: .; size: .; J: TRBJ1-2; V: TRBV18
DNA: TGTGCCAGCAGTTTAAAATACGAGCAGTACTTC; CDR3: CASSLKYEQYF; D: .; size: .; J: TRBJ2-7; V: TRBV12-3/TRBV12-4
DNA: TGTGCCAGCAGCCACGTCGGGGACGGCCAAAACATTCAGTACTTC; CDR3: CASSHVGDGQNIQYF; D: .; size: .; J: TRBJ2-4; V: TRBV11-2
DNA: TGTGCCAGCAGTTACACTTGGACAGGGGATCAGCCCCAGCATTTT; CDR3: CASSYTWTGDQPQHF; D: TRBD1; size: few; J: TRBJ1-5; V: TRBV6-5
DNA: TGTGCCAGCAGTGAAGCGGGGGACAACAATCAGCCCCAGCATTTT; CDR3: CASSEAGDNNQPQHF; D: .; size: .; J: TRBJ1-5; V: TRBV2
DNA: TGCAGCGTAGCTGGGGGGTTTAGCACAGATACGCAGTATTTT; CDR3: CSVAGGFSTDTQYF; D: .; size: .; J: TRBJ2-3; V: TRBV29-1
DNA: TGTGCCAGCAGCGTACAGATGTCGGGCTTGGCCTACAATGAGCAGTTCTTC; CDR3: CASSVQMSGLAYNEQFF; D: .; size: .; J: TRBJ2-1; V: TRBV9
DNA: TGTGCCAGCAGTGAAAACTGGAGCTCCTACGAGCAGTACTTC; CDR3: CASSENWSSYEQYF; D: .; size: .; J: TRBJ2-7; V: TRBV6-1
DNA: TGTGCCAGCAGTCCCGGTGGCACGGAGAACACTGAAGCTTTCTTT; CDR3: CASSPGGTENTEAFF; D: .; size: .; J: TRBJ1-1; V: TRBV28
DNA: TGTGCCAGCAGTTTATCGATTCCCAGGTTGGGACGGGGCACCGGGGAGCTGTTTTTT; CDR3: CASSLSIPRLGRGTGELFF; D: .; size: .; J: TRBJ2-2; V: TRBV27
DNA: TGTGCCAGCAGCTTCGGCCCGCGGGAGACCCAGTACTTC; CDR3: CASSFGPRETQYF; D: .; size: .; J: TRBJ2-5; V: TRBV2
DNA: TGCAGCGTTGTGACAGGGGCTTTACCGGGAGAGCTGTTTTTT; CDR3: CSVVTGALPGELFF; D: TRBD1; size: .; J: TRBJ2-2; V: TRBV29-1
DNA: TGTGCCACCAGCCTACGGGGAGCTGAAGCTTTCTTT; CDR3: CATSLRGAEAFF; D: .; size: .; J: TRBJ1-1; V: TRBV15
DNA: TGTGCCAGCAGTTTTAACAAGGGCTATGGCTACACCTTC; CDR3: CASSFNKGYGYTF; D: .; size: .; J: TRBJ1-2; V: TRBV12-3/TRBV12-4
DNA: TGTGCCAGCAGTGAATATAGGGGTGCCGGGGCCAACGTCCTGACTTTC; CDR3: CASSEYRGAGANVLTF; D: .; size: once; J: TRBJ2-6; V: TRBV25-1
DNA: TGTGCCAGAAGCTTAAACGGGTCGGACGGGTTCGGGCGTTGCACCTTC; CDR3: CARSLNGSDGFGRCTF; D: .; size: .; J: TRBJ1-2; V: TRBV7-5
DNA: TGTGCCAGCTCACCAACTCAGGGGGCGATGGTCAATCAGCCCCAGCATTTT; CDR3: CASSPTQGAMVNQPQHF; D: TRBD1; size: .; J: TRBJ1-5; V: TRBV18
DNA: TGTGCCAGCAGCCAAGGGTTTTATTACGGCTACACCTTC; CDR3: CASSQGFYYGYTF; D: .; size: .; J: TRBJ1-2; V: TRBV3-1/TRBV3-2
DNA: TGTGCCAGCAGCGCCGGGACTTCTAACACCGGGGAGCTGTTTTTT; CDR3: CASSAGTSNTGELFF; D: .; size: .; J: TRBJ2-2; V: TRBV7-2